A single sample is the source of the 17 T cell receptor beta chains below, sequenced in a study of tumor and adjacent non-tumor tissue in lung cancer. The library came from three nested PCR rounds adapted from ARM-PCR protocols. MiXCR, applied by TCRdb to the multiplex PCR reads, yields one record per CDR3 protein. The sample shows 200,000 to 250,000 distinct CDR3 sequences, 71% of them seen only once. No cell sorting was done before RNA was extracted from the tissue. Material for sequencing was lung tumor tissue. These receptors were collected from a man aged 55 to 69 with non-small cell lung cancer.

About this clonotype itself: A much larger clone lies a single base off, so this may be a read error. The V and J genes are TRBV4-2 and TRBJ1-2; 7 bases are a match to TRBD1. CDR3 size: 17 residues. Germline-derived CDR1 and CDR2 are LGHNA and YNFKEQ. CDR3 region: CGSSRYGDSGANYGYTF. Written as DNA, the CDR3 is TGTGGCAGCAGCCGGTACGGGGACAGCGGAGCTAACTATGGCTACACCTTC.

The chain links TRBV4-2 to TRBJ1-5; D not resolved. This CDR3 spans 15 amino acids. Germline lookup yields CDR1 LGHNA and CDR2 YNFKEQ. Trimming took off 0 bases at V and 5 bases at J, with 11 bases between the two ends. CDR3 nucleotide sequence: TGTGCCAGCAGCCAAGAGGGCAGTCGCGATCAGCCCCAGCATTTT. Amino acids: CASSQEGSRDQPQHF.

The chain recombines TRBV11-2 with TRBJ1-1; D is possibly TRBD1 (6 bases). CDR3 length equals 15 residues. CDR1 is SGHAT, CDR2 FQNNGV, per germline. Deletions cut 3 bases from V and 3 bases from J, with 14 bases between. Here the CDR3 reads CASSFKGEEYTEAFF. In DNA, the CDR3 is TGTGCCAGCAGCTTTAAGGGGGAAGAGTACACTGAAGCTTTCTTT.

This clonotype was observed a single time. The junction differs from germline at one of its ends, possibly a read error. The V and J genes are TRBV13 and TRBJ2-7; D gene unclear. CDR1 PRHDT and CDR2 FYEKMQ come from the germline V gene (reference sequence). The CDR3 is made up of 14 amino acids. DNA for the CDR3: TGTGCCAGCAGCTCAAGACGGGTCTCCTGCGAGCAGTACTTC. As protein: CASSSRRVSCEQYF.

This clonotype was counted a few times. This chain uses TRBV28 with TRBJ1-6; TRBD1 matches at 9 bases. The CDR3 extends over 15 amino acids. V lost 7 bases and J lost 5; bases outside the gene matches: 6. Germline-derived CDR1 and CDR2 are MDHEN and SYDVKM. The CDR3 DNA reads as TGTGCCAGCATTAAACAGGGGGCGCATAATTCACCCCTCCACTTT. This translates into CASIKQGAHNSPLHF.

This sequence joins TRBV12-3 or TRBV12-4 and TRBJ2-7; 11 nucleotides match TRBD2. This CDR3 region has 17 residues. The junction had 9 bases not matched to a gene; V was cut back by 5 bases and J by 0 bases. The CDR3 protein is CASSPIAGGPSSYEQYF. The CDR3 nucleotides read TGTGCCAGCAGTCCTATAGCGGGGGGGCCCAGCTCCTACGAGCAGTACTTC.

Points on this clonotype: A much bigger clone sits one base away, suggesting this may be a read error. The rearrangement joins TRBV20-1 to TRBJ1-6; TRBD1 agrees at 9 bases. The germline CDR1 and CDR2 sequences are DFQATT and SNEGSKA (reference sequence). The CDR3 spans 16 residues. The V and J ends lost 2 bases and 8 bases, in that order; junction bases with no gene match: 10. The CDR3 protein is CSARPGTGYCDSPLHF. CDR3 DNA: TGCAGTGCTAGACCCGGGACAGGGTACTGTGATTCACCCCTCCACTTT.

Note on this clonotype: Compared with germline, one end of the junction differs, possibly owing to a read error. This sequence joins TRBV20-1 and TRBJ2-3; D uncertain. CDR3 length: 14 amino acids. From germline, CDR1 is DFQATT and CDR2 SNEGSKA (reference sequence). CDR3 region: CSARGLGNTDTQYF. DNA for the CDR3: TGCAGTGCCAGAGGATTGGGTAACACAGATACGCAGTATTTT.

The chain couples TRBV11-2 to TRBJ2-3, with D perhaps assigned TRBD1 or TRBD2 (6 bases each). V was pared by 3 bases and J by 11 bases, with 18 bases between. Germline V gene lookup returns CDR1 SGHAT and CDR2 FQNNGV. This CDR3 has 14 amino acids. DNA of the CDR3: TGTGCCAGCAGCTTTCTAGTGGGGGGCCTTCTGCAGTATTTT. The encoded protein is CASSFLVGGLLQYF.

In regard to this clonotype: This sequence may be a read error, since a much larger clone differs from it by one base. V gene TRBV6-5 combines with J gene TRBJ2-5, with 9 nucleotides matching TRBD1. Germline CDR1 is MNHEY and CDR2 is SVGAGI. This CDR3 region has 15 residues. The CDR3, as DNA: TGTACCAGCAGTTACTATGGGACAGGGCAAGAGACCCAGTACTTC. It specifies CTSSYYGTGQETQYF.

As to this clonotype: Given the absence of the conserved phenylalanine or tryptophan at the CDR3 end, a read error is likely. V is TRBV11-3 and J is TRBJ2-1; D gene uncertain. The length of the CDR3 is 16 residues. V lost 7 bases and J lost 2, with 18 bases in between. Germline V gene sequence: CDR1 SGHNT, CDR2 YENEEA. CDR3 amino acids: CASTLAVGLTYNEQFL. Written as DNA, the CDR3 is TGTGCCAGCACCCTTGCGGTCGGGCTCACCTACAATGAGCAGTTCCTC.

This chain links TRBV4-1 with TRBJ2-1; D remains unclear. In germline, CDR1 is MGHRA, CDR2 YSYEKL. V lost 4 bases and J 5 bases, leaving 18 bases between the germline ends. CDR3 length: 16 amino acids. The CDR3 here is CASSRGLLVGNNEQFF. The CDR3 DNA reads TGCGCCAGCAGCCGTGGGCTGCTAGTAGGGAACAATGAGCAGTTCTTC.

On this clonotype: It may be a read error: a sequence one base away is much more abundant. The rearrangement joins TRBV4-2 to TRBJ2-7; 7 bases match TRBD1. In germline, CDR1 is LGHNA, CDR2 YNFKEQ. V gave up 4 bases and J gave up 9 bases; unmatched junction bases: 6. The CDR3 sequence is 12 residues long. CDR3 DNA sequence: TGTGCCAGCAGCCCTGACAGGGACGGGCAGTACTTC. This sequence encodes CASSPDRDGQYF.

This clonotype was found once. This may be a read error: a much more frequent sequence differs by one nucleotide. This chain connects TRBV29-1 to TRBJ2-1; no clear D gene. Germline values: CDR1 SQVTM, CDR2 ANQGSEA. V gave up 3 bases and J gave up 7 bases, with 10 bases separating them. The CDR3 has 12 residues. The CDR3 here is CSVDVHRNEQFF. CDR3 bases: TGCAGCGTTGACGTCCATAGGAATGAGCAGTTCTTC.

This clonotype occurred a few times. The CDR3 bases are TGTGCCAGCAGCTCGACGGAGTCCAGCTCCTATAATTCACCCCTCCACTTT. Translating it yields CASSSTESSSYNSPLHF. This rearrangement joins TRBV5-4 to TRBJ1-6; D is uncertain. CDR1 is SGHNT and CDR2 is YYREEE in the germline V gene (reference sequence). V was shortened by 3 bases and J by 0 bases, with 13 bases between the two germline ends. The length of the CDR3 is 17 residues. Variable domain in full (rest from reference TRBV5-4 and TRBJ1-6): ETGVTQSPTHLIKTRGQQVTLRCSSQSGHNTVSWYQQALGQGPQFIFQYYREEENGRGNFPPRFSGLQFPNYSSELNVNALELDDSALYLCASSSTESSSYNSPLHFGNGTRLTVT.

Notes on this clonotype: One end of the junction does not line up with germline, which may come from a read error. The chain carries TRBV12-3 or TRBV12-4 and TRBJ1-1, with unresolved D. The CDR3 is 13 amino acids. The DNA for the CDR3 is TGTGCCAGCAGTAATAAAATGAACACTGAAACTTTCTTT. Its translation is CASSNKMNTETFF.

This clonotype was seen more than once but under ten times. The CDR3 here is CASSNGYRGVYGYTF. The CDR3, as DNA: TGTGCCAGCAGTAACGGATACAGGGGAGTCTATGGCTACACCTTC. The chain couples TRBV28 to TRBJ1-2; 7 bases match TRBD1. The germline V gene has CDR1 MDHEN and CDR2 SYDVKM. Losses at the gene ends were 5 bases for V and 4 bases for J; bases not matched to a gene: 10. This CDR3 has 15 residues.